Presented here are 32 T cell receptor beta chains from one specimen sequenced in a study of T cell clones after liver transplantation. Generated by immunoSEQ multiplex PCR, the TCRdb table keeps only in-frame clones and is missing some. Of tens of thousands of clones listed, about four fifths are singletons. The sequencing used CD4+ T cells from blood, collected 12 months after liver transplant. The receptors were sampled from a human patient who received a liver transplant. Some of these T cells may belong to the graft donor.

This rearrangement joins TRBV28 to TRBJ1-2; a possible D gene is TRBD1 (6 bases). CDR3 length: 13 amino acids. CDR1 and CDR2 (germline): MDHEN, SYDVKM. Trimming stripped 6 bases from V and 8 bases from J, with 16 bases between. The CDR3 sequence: CASRTGGRGGYTF. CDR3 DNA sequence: TGTGCCAGCAGGACAGGAGGGAGAGGGGGCTACACCTTC.

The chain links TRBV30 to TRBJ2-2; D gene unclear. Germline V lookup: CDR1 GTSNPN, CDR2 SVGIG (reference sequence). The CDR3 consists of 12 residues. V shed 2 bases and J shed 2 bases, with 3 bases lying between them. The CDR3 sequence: CAWSPNTGELFF. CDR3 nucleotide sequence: TGTGCCTGGAGTCCTAACACCGGGGAGCTGTTTTTT.

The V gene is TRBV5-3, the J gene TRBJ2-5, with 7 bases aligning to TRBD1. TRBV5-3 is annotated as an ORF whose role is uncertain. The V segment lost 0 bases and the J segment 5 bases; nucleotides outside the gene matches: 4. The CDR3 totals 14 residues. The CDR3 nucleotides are TGTGCCAGAAGCTTGGCAGGGGGTGGGGAGACCCAGTACTTC. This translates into CARSLAGGGETQYF.

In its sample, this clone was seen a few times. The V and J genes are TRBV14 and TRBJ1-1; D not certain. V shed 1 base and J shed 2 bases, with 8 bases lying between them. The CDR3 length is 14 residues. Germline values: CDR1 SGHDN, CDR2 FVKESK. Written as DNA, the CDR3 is TGTGCCAGCAGCCAAGTCTGGGGAAACACTGAAGCTTTCTTT. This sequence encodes CASSQVWGNTEAFF.

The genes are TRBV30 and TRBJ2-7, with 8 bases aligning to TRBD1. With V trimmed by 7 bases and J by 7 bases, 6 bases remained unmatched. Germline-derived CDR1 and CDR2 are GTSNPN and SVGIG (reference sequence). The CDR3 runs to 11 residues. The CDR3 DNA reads TGTGCCTCCCTGACAGGGGCAGAGCAGTACTTC. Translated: CASLTGAEQYF.

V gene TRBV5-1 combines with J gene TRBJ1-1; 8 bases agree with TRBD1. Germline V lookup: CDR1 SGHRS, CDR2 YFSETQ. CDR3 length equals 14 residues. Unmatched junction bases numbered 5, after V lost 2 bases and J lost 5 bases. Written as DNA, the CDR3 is TGCGCCAGCAGCTTTGGGGACAGGAGTACTGAAGCTTTCTTT. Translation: CASSFGDRSTEAFF.

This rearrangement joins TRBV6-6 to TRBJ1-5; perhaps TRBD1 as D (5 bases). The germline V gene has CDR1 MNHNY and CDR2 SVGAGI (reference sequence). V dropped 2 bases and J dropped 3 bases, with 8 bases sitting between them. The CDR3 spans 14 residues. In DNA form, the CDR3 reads TGTGCCAGCAGTTACATAGGGGACAATCAGCCCCAGCATTTT. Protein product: CASSYIGDNQPQHF.

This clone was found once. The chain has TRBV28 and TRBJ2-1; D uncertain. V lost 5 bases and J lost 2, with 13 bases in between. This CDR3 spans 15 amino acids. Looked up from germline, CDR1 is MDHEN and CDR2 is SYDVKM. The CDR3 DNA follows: TGTGCCAGCAGTCTGGTAGACCCAACCTACAATGAGCAGTTCTTC. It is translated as CASSLVDPTYNEQFF. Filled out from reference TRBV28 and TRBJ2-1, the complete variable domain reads DVKVTQSSRYLVKRTGEKVFLECVQDMDHENMFWYRQDPGLGLRLIYFSYDVKMKEKGDIPEGYSVSREKKERFSLILESASTNQTSMYLCASSLVDPTYNEQFFGPGTRLTVL.

DNA for the CDR3: TGTGCCAGCAGTTTATATCTAGGGGTTGGCAATCAGCCCCAGCATTTT. Its protein product is CASSLYLGVGNQPQHF. The V gene is TRBV28, the J gene TRBJ1-5, with D tentatively TRBD1 (5 bases). Trimming pared 1 base from V and 2 bases from J, leaving 12 bases between. CDR1 and CDR2 from the germline V gene are MDHEN and SYDVKM. This CDR3 has 16 residues.

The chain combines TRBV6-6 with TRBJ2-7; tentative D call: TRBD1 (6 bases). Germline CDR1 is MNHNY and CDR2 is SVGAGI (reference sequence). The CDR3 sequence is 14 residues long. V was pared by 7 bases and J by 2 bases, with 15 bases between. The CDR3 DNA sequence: TGTGCCAGCACCCAACACAGGGAACCCTACGAGCAGTACTTC. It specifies CASTQHREPYEQYF.

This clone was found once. CDR3 bases: TGTGCCAGCAGCGCTAGTACGGGGGTATTTCGTCGTGGCTACACCTTC. It encodes CASSASTGVFRRGYTF. The chain joins TRBV11-2 to TRBJ1-2; D possibly corresponds to TRBD1 (5 bases). V was trimmed by 5 bases and J by 7 bases, leaving 23 bases between them. The CDR3 runs 16 residues. Per the germline V gene, CDR1 is SGHAT and CDR2 is FQNNGV.

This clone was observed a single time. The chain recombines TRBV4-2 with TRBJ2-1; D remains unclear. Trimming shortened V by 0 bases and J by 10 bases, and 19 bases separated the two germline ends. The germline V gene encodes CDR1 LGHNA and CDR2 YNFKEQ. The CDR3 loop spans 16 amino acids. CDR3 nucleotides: TGTGCCAGCAGCCAAGATCCGAAACTCCCCCGTGGGGAGCAGTTCTTC. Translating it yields CASSQDPKLPRGEQFF.

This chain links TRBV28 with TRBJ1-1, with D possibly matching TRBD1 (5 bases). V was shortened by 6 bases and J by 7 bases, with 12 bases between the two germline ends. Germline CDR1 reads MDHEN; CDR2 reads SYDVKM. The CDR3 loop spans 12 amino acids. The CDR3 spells CASSLLGGEAFF. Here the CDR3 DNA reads TGTGCCAGCAGCCTCTTGGGGGGTGAAGCTTTCTTT.

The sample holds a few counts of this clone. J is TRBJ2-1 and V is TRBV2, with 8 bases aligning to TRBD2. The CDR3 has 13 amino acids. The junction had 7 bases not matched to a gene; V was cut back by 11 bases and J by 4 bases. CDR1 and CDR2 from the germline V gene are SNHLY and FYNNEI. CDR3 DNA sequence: TGTGCCGCAAGAGCGGGAGCTTACAATGAGCAGTTCTTC. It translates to CAARAGAYNEQFF. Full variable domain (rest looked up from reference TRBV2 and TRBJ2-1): EPEVTQTPSHQVTQMGQEVILRCVPISNHLYFYWYRQILGQKVEFLVSFYNNEISEKSEIFDDQFSVERPDGSNFTLKIRSTKLEDSAMYFCAARAGAYNEQFFGPGTRLTVL.

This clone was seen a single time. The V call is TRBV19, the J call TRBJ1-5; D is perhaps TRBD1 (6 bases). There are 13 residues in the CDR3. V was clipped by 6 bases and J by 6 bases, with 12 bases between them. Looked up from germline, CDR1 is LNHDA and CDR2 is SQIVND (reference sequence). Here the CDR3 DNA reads TGTGCCAGTAGGCTTTTCAGGGGTCAGCCCCAGCATTTT. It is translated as CASRLFRGQPQHF.

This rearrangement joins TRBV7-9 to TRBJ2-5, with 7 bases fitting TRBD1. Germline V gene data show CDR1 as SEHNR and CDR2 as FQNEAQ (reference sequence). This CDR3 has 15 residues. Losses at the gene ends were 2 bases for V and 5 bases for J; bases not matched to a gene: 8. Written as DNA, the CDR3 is TGTGCCAGCAGCTTACGGTCAGGGGGAGACGAGACCCAGTACTTC. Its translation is CASSLRSGGDETQYF.

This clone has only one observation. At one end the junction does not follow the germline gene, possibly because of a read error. The CDR3 region is CASSVDSMNTEAFF. As DNA, the CDR3 is TGTGCCAGTAGTGTAGACAGTATGAACACTGAAGCTTTCTTT. This sequence joins TRBV19 and TRBJ1-1, with D possibly matching TRBD1 (5 bases). Germline V gene data show CDR1 as LNHDA and CDR2 as SQIVND (reference sequence). The CDR3 runs to 14 residues.

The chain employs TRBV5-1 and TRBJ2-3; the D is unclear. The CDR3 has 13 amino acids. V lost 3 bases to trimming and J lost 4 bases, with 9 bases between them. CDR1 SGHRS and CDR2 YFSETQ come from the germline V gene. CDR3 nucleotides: TGCGCCAGCAGCTCCCTGGCGTCAGATACGCAGTATTTT. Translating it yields CASSSLASDTQYF.

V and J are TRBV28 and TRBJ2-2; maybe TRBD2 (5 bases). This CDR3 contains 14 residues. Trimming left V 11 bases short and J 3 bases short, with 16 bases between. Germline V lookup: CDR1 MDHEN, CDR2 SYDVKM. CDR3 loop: CAGMGPRDTGELFF. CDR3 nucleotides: TGTGCCGGAATGGGCCCGAGGGACACCGGGGAGCTGTTTTTT.

CDR3 region: CASSLAPSGYTYEQYF. CDR3 DNA sequence: TGCGCCAGCAGCTTGGCCCCTAGCGGCTATACCTACGAGCAGTACTTC. V gene TRBV5-1 combines with J gene TRBJ2-7; 7 bases line up with TRBD2. The germline V gene has CDR1 SGHRS and CDR2 YFSETQ. This CDR3 is built from 16 residues. The V gene end was trimmed by 0 bases and the J gene end by 2 bases; junction bases not matched to a gene: 8.

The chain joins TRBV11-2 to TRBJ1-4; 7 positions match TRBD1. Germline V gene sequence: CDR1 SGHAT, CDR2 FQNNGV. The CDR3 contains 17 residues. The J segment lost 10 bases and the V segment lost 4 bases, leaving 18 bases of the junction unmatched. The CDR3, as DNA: TGTGCCAGCAGCTCCCTCAGGACAGGCCCGCTTCGGTCAAAACTGTTTTTT. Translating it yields CASSSLRTGPLRSKLFF.

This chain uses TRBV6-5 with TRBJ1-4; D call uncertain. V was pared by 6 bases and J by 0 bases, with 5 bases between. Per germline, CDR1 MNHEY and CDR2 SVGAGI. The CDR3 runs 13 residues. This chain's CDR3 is CASSLTTNEKLFF. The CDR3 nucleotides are TGTGCCAGCAGCCTCACAACTAATGAAAAACTGTTTTTT.

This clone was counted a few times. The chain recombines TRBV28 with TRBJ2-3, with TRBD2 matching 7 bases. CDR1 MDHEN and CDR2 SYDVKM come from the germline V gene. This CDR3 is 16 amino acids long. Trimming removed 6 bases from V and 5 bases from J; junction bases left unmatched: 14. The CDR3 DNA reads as TGTGCCAGCAGCTCCTCCTGGGGGGAGGGCCGAGATACGCAGTATTTT. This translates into CASSSSWGEGRDTQYF.

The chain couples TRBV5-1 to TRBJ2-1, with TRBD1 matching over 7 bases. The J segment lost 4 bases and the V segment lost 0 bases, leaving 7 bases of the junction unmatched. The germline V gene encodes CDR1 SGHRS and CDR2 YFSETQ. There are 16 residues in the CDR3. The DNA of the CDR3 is TGCGCCAGCAGCTTGGCCGGGACAGACAGATACAATGAGCAGTTCTTC. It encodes CASSLAGTDRYNEQFF.

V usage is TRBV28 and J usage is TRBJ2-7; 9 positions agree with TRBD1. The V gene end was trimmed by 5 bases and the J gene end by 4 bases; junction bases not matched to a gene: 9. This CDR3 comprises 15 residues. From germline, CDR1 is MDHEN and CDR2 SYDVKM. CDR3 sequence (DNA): TGTGCCAGCAGTCGGGACAGGGACCGAACATACGAGCAGTACTTC. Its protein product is CASSRDRDRTYEQYF.

CDR3 region: CATSRDRQFRAVQYGYTF. For the CDR3, the DNA is TGTGCCACCAGCAGAGATCGTCAATTCAGGGCTGTCCAATATGGCTACACCTTC. The rearrangement joins TRBV15 to TRBJ1-2; D might be TRBD1 (5 bases). Per germline, CDR1 LNHNV and CDR2 YYDKDF (reference sequence). The CDR3 has 18 amino acids. V was clipped by 0 bases and J by 5 bases, with 22 bases between them.

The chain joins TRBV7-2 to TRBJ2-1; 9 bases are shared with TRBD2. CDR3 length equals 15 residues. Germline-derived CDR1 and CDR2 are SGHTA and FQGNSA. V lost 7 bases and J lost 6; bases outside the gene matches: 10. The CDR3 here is CASIQGGREFNEQFF. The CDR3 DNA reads TGTGCCAGCATCCAGGGCGGGAGGGAGTTCAATGAGCAGTTCTTC. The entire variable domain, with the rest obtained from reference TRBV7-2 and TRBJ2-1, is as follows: GAGVSQSPSNKVTEKGKDVELRCDPISGHTALYWYRQSLGQGLEFLIYFQGNSAPDKSGLPSDRFSAERTGGSVSTLTIQRTQQEDSAVYLCASIQGGREFNEQFFGPGTRLTVL.

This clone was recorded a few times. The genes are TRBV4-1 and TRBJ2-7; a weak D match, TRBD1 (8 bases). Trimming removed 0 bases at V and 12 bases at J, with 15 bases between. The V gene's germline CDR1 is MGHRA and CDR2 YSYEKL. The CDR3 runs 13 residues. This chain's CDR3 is CASSQERTGRAYF. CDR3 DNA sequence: TGCGCCAGCAGCCAAGAGCGGACAGGGAGGGCGTACTTC.

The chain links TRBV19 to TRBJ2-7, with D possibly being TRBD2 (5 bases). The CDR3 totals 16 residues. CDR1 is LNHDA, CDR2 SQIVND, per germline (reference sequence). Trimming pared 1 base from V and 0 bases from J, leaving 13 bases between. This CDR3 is CASSIGLGESSYEQYF. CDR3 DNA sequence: TGTGCCAGTAGTATAGGTCTCGGGGAGAGCTCCTACGAGCAGTACTTC. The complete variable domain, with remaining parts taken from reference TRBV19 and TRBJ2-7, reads DGGITQSPKYLFRKEGQNVTLSCEQNLNHDAMYWYRQDPGQGLRLIYYSQIVNDFQKGDIAEGYSVSREKKESFPLTVTSAQKNPTAFYLCASSIGLGESSYEQYFGPGTRLTVT.

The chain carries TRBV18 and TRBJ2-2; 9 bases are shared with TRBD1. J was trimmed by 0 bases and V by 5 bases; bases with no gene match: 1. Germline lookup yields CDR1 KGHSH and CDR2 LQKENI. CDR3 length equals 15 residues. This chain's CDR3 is CASSDRGANTGELFF. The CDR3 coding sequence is TGTGCCAGCTCAGACAGGGGGGCGAACACCGGGGAGCTGTTTTTT.

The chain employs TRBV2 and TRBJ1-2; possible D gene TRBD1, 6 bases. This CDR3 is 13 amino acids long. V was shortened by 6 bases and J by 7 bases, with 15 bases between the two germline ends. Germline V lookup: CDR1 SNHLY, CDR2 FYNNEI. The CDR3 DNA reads TGTGCCAGCAGAGCGGGGGGCCCCGGTGGCTACACCTTC. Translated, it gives CASRAGGPGGYTF.

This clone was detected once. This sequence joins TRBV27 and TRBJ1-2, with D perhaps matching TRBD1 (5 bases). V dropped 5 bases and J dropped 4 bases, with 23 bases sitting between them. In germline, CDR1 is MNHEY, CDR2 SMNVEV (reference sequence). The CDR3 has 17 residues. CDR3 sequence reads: CASSPSPASDSLYGYTF. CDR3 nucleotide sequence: TGTGCCAGCAGTCCCTCCCCTGCCTCCGACAGTCTCTATGGCTACACCTTC.